The clone carrying this T cell receptor (beta chain) has more than one count but fewer than ten. Its matching antigen is unknown. This specimen belongs to a study of somatic mutations in cytotoxic T cells in rheumatoid arthritis. Study at large: Patient blood, which was peripheral blood collected as 30 ml EDTA, was drawn right after diagnosis and before any treatment started. Study observations and caveats: CD8+ clonality increased with age in rheumatoid arthritis patients but not in healthy controls. No significant CD8+ T-cell clonality difference was found between rheumatoid arthritis patients and age-matched controls. For about an eighth of the roughly 60 patients, a single CD8+ clone accounted for more than 20% of CD8+ cells.

V shed 3 bases and J shed 2 bases, with 4 bases lying between them. Germline loops: CDR1 MGHRA, CDR2 YSYEKL. The CDR3 contains 12 residues. Measured with immunoSEQ multiplex PCR; TCRdb has only the in-frame clones, and not every one. Of about 23,000 clones in the sample, about four fifths were seen once. This sequence was found in an adult with rheumatoid arthritis. The sequencing input was CD8+ T cells sorted from blood. The rearrangement links TRBV4-1 to TRBJ1-1; D gene uncertain. CDR3: CASSQSNTEAFF. CDR3 in DNA: TGCGCCAGCAGCCAGTCAAACACTGAAGCTTTCTTT.